Detailed here is one T cell receptor (beta chain). The entry originates in a study of T-cell reconstitution after alpha-beta-depleted transplantation in children. The CDR3 runs 14 residues. Per germline, CDR1 DFQATT and CDR2 SNEGSKA (reference sequence). The V end lost 4 bases, the J end lost 8 bases, and 15 bases lay between the germline ends. TCRbeta library construction was performed incorporating unique molecular identifiers. In TCRdb, the PCR reads were re-called with MiXCR into one record per CDR3 protein. The table includes about a million distinct CDR3 sequences, less than 30% detected once. This sample comprised PBMCs, mostly from graft donor cells, obtained 360 days after TCRalphabeta/CD19-depleted stem cell transplant. The chain links TRBV20-1 to TRBJ1-6, with D perhaps matching TRBD1 (5 bases). This clonotype was sampled from a boy under two years old who had a stem cell transplant for SCID, so the T cells may come from the graft donor. This CDR3 is CSATAGGSDSPLHF. In DNA, the CDR3 is TGCAGTGCTACTGCCGGGGGAAGTGATTCACCCCTCCACTTT.